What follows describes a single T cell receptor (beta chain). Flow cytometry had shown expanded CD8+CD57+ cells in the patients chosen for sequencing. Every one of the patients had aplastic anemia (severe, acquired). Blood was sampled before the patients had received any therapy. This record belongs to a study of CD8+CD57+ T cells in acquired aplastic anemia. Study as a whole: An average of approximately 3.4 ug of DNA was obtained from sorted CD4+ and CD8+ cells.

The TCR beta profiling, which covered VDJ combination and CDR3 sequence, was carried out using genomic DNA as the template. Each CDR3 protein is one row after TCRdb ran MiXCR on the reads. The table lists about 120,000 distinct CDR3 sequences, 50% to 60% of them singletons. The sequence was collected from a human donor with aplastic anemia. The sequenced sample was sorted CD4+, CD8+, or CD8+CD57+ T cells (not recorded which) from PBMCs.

The CDR3: CASRMNTGELFF. The CDR3 region has the DNA TGCGCCAGCAGGATGAACACCGGGGAGCTGTTTTTT. The genes are TRBV10-1 and TRBJ2-2; D is unresolved. This CDR3 has 12 residues. The germline V and J ends were trimmed by 6 bases and 1 base, with 3 bases remaining between them. Per germline, CDR1 WNHNN and CDR2 SYGVQD (reference sequence).